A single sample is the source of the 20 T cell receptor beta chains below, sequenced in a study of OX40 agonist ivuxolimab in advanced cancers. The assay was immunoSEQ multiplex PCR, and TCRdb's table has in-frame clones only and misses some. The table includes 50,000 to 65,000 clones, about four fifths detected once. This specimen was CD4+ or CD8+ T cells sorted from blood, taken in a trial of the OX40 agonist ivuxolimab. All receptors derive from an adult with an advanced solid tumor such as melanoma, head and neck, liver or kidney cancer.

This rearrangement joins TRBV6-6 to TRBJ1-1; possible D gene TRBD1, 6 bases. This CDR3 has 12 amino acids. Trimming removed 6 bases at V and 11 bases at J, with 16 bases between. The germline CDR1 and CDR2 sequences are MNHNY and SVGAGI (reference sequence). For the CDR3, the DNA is TGTGCCAGCAGCCCCTCCGACAGGTCGGCTTTCTTT. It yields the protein CASSPSDRSAFF.

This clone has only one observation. In DNA form, the CDR3 reads TGTGCCAGCAGTGAAATACACGAGCAGTACTTC. It translates to CASSEIHEQYF. The chain combines TRBV25-1 with TRBJ2-7, with D hard to call. Germline lookup yields CDR1 MGHDK and CDR2 SYGVNS. Trimming removed 2 bases at V and 5 bases at J, with 4 bases between. The CDR3 is 11 amino acids.

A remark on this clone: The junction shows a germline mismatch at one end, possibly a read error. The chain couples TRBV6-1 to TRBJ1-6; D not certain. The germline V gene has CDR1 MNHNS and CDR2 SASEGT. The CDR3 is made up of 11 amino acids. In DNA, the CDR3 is TGTGCCAGCAGCGAAGGAGAGGAACGCGGCTTT. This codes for CASSEGEERGF.

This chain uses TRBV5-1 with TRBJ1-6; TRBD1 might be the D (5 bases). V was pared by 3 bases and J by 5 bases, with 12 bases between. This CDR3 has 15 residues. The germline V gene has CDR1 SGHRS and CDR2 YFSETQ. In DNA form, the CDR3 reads TGCGCCAGCAGCTCCCCCGGGGCCGATAATTCACCCCTCCACTTT. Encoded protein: CASSSPGADNSPLHF.

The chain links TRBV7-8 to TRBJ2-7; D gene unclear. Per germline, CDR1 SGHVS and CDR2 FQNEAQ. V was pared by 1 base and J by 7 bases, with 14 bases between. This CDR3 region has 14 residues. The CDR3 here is CASSLGTHIGEQYF. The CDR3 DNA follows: TGTGCCAGCAGCTTAGGGACCCACATAGGGGAGCAGTACTTC.

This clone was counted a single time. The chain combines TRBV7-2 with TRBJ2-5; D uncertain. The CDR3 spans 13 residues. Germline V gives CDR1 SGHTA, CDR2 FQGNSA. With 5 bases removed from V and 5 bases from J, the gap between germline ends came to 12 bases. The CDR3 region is CASSGPDAETQYF. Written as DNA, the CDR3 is TGTGCCAGCAGCGGACCGGACGCTGAGACCCAGTACTTC. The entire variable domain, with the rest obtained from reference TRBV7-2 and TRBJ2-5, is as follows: GAGVSQSPSNKVTEKGKDVELRCDPISGHTALYWYRQSLGQGLEFLIYFQGNSAPDKSGLPSDRFSAERTGGSVSTLTIQRTQQEDSAVYLCASSGPDAETQYFGPGTRLLVL.

The CDR3 loop is CASSGQGEEKLFF. CDR3 DNA sequence: TGTGCCAGCTCCGGACAGGGTGAGGAAAAACTGTTTTTT. The chain combines TRBV18 with TRBJ1-4; 8 bases line up with TRBD1. The CDR3 has 13 residues. The ends lost 6 bases at V and 8 bases at J; junction bases unmatched: 5. CDR1 is KGHSH, CDR2 LQKENI, per germline. Variable domain in full (rest from reference TRBV18 and TRBJ1-4): NAGVMQNPRHLVRRRGQEARLRCSPMKGHSHVYWYRQLPEEGLKFMVYLQKENIIDESGMPKERFSAEFPKEGPSILRIQQVVRGDSAAYFCASSGQGEEKLFFGSGTQLSVL.

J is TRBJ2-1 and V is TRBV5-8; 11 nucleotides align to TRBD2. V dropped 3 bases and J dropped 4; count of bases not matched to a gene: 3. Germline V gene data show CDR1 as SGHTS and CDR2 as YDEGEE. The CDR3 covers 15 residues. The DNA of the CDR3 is TGTGCCAGCAGCTGGGGACTAGCGGAATACAATGAGCAGTTCTTC. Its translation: CASSWGLAEYNEQFF.

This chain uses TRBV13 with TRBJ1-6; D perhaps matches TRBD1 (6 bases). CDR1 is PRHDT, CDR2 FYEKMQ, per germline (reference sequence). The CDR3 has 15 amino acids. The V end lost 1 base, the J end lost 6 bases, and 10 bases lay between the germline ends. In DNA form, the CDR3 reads TGTGCCAGCAGCTTAGTGCAGGGGAGTAATTCACCCCTCCACTTT. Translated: CASSLVQGSNSPLHF.

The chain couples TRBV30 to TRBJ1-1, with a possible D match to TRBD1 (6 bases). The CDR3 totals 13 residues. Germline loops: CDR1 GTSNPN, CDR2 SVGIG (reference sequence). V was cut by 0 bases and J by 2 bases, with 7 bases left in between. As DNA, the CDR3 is TGTGCCTGGAGTGTACAGGGCAACACTGAAGCTTTCTTT. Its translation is CAWSVQGNTEAFF.

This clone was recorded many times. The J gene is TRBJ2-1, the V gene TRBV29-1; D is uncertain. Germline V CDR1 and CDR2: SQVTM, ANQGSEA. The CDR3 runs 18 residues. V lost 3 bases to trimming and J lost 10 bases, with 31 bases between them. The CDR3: CSVDLAGVGRLYNGEQFF. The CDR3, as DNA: TGCAGCGTTGATCTCGCCGGCGTGGGCCGTCTATACAACGGAGAGCAGTTCTTC.

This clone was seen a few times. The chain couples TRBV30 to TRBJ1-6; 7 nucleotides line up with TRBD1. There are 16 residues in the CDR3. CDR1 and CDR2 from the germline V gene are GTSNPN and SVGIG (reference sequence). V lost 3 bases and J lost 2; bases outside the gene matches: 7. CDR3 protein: CAWRQGLMAYNSPLHF. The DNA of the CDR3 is TGTGCCTGGAGACAGGGGCTCATGGCCTATAATTCACCCCTCCACTTT.

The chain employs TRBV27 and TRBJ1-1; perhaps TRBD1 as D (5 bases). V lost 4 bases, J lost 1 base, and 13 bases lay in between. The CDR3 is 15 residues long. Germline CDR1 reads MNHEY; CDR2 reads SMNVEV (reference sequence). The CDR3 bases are TGTGCCAGCAGTTCCCAGGGTACGGGGAACACTGAAGCTTTCTTT. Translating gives CASSSQGTGNTEAFF.

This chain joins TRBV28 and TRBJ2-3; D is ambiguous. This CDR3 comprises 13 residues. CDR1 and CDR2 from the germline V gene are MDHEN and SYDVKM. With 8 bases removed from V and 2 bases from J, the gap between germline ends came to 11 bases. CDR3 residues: CASLAPNTDTQYF. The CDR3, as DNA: TGTGCCAGCCTCGCCCCAAACACAGATACGCAGTATTTT.

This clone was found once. Here the CDR3 reads CASSEGSGGLSYEQFF. The CDR3 DNA reads as TGTGCCAGCAGTGAGGGGTCGGGTGGCCTCAGCTATGAGCAGTTCTTC. This chain joins TRBV2 and TRBJ2-1; D ambiguous. Germline CDR1 is SNHLY and CDR2 is FYNNEI. The CDR3 loop spans 16 amino acids. V dropped 3 bases and J dropped 8 bases, with 20 bases sitting between them.

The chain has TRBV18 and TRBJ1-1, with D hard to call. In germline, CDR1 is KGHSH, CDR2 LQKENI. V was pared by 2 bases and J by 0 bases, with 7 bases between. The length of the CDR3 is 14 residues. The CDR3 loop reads CASSPGRLNTEAFF. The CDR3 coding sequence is TGTGCCAGCTCACCAGGTAGACTGAACACTGAAGCTTTCTTT.

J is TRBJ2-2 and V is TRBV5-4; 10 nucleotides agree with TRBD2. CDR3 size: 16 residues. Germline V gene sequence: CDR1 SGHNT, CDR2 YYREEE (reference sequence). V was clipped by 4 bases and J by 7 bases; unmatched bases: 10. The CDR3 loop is CASSRTSGVRGGELFF. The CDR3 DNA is TGTGCCAGCAGCCGAACTAGCGGGGTTAGAGGCGGGGAGCTGTTTTTT.

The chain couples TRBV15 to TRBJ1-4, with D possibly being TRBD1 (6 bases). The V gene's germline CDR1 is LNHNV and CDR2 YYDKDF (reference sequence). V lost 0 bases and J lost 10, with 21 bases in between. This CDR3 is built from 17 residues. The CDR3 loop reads CATSRDLGGGPRGKLFF. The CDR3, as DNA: TGTGCCACCAGCAGAGATCTGGGGGGGGGCCCCCGGGGAAAACTGTTTTTT.

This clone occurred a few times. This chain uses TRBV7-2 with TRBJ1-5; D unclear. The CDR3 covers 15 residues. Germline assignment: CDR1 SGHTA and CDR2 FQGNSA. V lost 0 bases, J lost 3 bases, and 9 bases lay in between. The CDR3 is CASSLAQRFNQPQHF. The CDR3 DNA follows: TGTGCCAGCAGCTTAGCACAGCGTTTCAATCAGCCCCAGCATTTT.

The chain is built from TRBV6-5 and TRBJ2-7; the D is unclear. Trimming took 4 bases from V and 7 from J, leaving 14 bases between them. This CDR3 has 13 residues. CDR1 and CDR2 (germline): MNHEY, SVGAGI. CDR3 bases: TGTGCCAGCAGTTCCTCTACAGCTCGGGAGCAGTACTTC. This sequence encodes CASSSSTAREQYF.